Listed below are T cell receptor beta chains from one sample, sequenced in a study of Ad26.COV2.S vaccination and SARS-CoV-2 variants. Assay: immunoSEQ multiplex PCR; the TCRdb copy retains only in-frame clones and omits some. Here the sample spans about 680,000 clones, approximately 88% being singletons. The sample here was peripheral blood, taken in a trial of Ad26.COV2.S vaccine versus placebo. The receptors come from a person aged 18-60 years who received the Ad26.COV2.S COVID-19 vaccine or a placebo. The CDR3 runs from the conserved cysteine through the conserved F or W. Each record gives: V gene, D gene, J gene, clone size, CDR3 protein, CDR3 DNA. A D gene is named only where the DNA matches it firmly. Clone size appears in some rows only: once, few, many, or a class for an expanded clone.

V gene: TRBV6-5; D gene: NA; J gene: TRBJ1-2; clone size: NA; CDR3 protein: CASSNQGNGYTF; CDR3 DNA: TGTGCCAGCAGTAACCAGGGGAATGGCTACACCTTC
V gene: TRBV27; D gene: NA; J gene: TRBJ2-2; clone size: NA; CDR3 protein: CASSLYQGTPGELFF; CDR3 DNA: TGTGCCAGCAGTTTATACCAGGGGACTCCCGGGGAGCTGTTTTTT
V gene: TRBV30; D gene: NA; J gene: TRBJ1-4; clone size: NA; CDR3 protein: CAWSVGANEKLFF; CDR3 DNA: TGTGCCTGGAGTGTAGGGGCCAACGAAAAACTGTTTTTT
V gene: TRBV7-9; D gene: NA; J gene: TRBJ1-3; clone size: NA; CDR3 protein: CASSPRPRRNTIYF; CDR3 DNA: TGTGCCAGCAGCCCTCGACCGAGGAGAAACACCATATATTTT
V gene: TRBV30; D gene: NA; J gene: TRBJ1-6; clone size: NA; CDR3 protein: CAWRSSSYNSPLHF; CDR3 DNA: TGTGCCTGGAGGTCGAGCTCCTATAATTCACCCCTCCACTTT
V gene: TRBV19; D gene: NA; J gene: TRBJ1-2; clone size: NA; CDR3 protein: CATTGGPSSSNYGYTF; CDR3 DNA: TGTGCCACCACCGGGGGCCCGAGTTCTTCTAACTATGGCTACACCTTC
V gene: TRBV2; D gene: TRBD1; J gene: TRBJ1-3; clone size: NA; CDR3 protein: CASSEGQIFGNTIYF; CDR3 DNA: TGTGCCAGCAGTGAGGGACAGATTTTCGGAAACACCATATATTTT
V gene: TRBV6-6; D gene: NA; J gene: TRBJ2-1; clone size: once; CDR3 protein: CASSIRDTNEQFF; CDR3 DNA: TGTGCCAGCAGTATCCGGGACACTAATGAGCAGTTCTTC
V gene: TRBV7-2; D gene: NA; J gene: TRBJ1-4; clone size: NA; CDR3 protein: CASSQWRGGGTNEKLFF; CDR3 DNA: TGTGCCAGCAGCCAGTGGAGGGGAGGAGGAACTAATGAAAAACTGTTTTTT
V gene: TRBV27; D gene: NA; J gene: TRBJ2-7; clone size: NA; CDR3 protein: CASSPSRPAYEQYF; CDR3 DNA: TGTGCCAGCAGCCCCTCGCGGCCCGCCTACGAGCAGTACTTC
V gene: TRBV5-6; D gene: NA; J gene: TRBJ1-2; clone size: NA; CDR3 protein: CASSLIGYGYTF; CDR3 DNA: TGTGCCAGCTCCCTAATCGGCTATGGCTACACCTTC
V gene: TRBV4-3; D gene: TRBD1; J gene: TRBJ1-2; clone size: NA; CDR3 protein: CASSQEGDRYNYGYTF; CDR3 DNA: TGCGCCAGCAGCCAAGAAGGGGACAGGTACAACTATGGCTACACCTTC
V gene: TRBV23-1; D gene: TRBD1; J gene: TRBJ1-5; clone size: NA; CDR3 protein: CASSQPPTGRQPQHF; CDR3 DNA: TGCGCCAGCAGTCAGCCGCCGACAGGGAGGCAGCCCCAGCATTTT
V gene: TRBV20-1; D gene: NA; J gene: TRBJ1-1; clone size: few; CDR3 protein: CSASAGNTEAFF; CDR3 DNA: TGCAGTGCTAGTGCAGGGAACACTGAAGCTTTCTTT
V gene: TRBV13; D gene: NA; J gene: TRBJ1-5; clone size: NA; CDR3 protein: CASSLGPPGNQPQHF; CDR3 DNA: TGTGCCAGCAGCTTAGGACCGCCGGGAAATCAGCCCCAGCATTTT
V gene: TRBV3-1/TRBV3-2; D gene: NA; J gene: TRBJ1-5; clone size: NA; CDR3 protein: CASSQQVTGRPFYSNQPQHF; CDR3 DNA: TGTGCCAGCAGCCAACAGGTAACAGGGCGGCCTTTTTATAGCAATCAGCCCCAGCATTTT
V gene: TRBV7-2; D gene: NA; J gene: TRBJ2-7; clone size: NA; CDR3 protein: CASSFGASYEQYF; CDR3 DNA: TGTGCCAGCAGCTTCGGAGCCTCCTACGAGCAGTACTTC
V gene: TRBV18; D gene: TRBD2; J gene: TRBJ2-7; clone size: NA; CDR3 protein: CASSPPGTSGNYEQYF; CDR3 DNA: TGTGCCAGCTCACCGCCCGGGACTAGCGGGAACTACGAGCAGTACTTC
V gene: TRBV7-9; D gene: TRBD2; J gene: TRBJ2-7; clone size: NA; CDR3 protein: CASSWEGHEQYF; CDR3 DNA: TGTGCCAGCAGCTGGGAGGGTCACGAGCAGTACTTC
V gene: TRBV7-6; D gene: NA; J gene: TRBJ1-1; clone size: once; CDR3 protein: CASSLDRNTEAFF; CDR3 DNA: TGTGCCAGCAGCTTAGACAGGAACACTGAAGCTTTCTTT
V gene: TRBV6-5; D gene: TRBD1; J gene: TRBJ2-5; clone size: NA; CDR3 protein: CASSRGTGWEETQYF; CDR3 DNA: TGTGCCAGCAGCCGAGGGACAGGGTGGGAAGAGACCCAGTACTTC
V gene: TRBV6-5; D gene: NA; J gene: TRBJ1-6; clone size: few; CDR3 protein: CASRFRGSPLHF; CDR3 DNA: TGTGCCAGCAGATTCCGGGGATCACCCCTCCACTTT
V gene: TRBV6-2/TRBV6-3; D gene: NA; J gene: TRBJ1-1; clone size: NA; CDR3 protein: CASSRNWVGGTEAFF; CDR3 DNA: TGTGCCAGCAGTCGCAACTGGGTAGGAGGGACTGAAGCTTTCTTT
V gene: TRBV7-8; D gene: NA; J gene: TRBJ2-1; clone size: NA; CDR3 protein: CASSLATGGPEQFF; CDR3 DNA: TGTGCCAGCAGCCTAGCGACTGGGGGGCCCGAGCAGTTCTTC
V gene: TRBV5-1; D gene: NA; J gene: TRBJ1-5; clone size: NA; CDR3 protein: CASSSGTLNQPQHF; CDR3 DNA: TGCGCCAGCAGCTCCGGGACATTGAATCAGCCCCAGCATTTT
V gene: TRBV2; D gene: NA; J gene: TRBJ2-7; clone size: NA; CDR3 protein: CASSSRDNYEQYF; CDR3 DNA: TGTGCCAGCAGCTCCCGGGACAACTACGAGCAGTACTTC
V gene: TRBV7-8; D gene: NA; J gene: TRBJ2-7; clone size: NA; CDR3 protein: CASSLGGSTYEQYF; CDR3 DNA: TGTGCCAGCAGCTTAGGGGGTTCCACCTACGAGCAGTACTTC
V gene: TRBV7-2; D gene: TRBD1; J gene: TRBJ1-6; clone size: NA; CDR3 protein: CASSSSGGNSPLHF; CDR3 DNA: TGTGCCAGCAGCTCTTCAGGGGGTAATTCACCCCTCCACTTT
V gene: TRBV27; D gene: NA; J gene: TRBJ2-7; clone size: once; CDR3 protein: CASSTTGRGGEQYF; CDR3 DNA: TGTGCCAGCAGTACGACAGGGAGGGGAGGAGAGCAGTACTTC
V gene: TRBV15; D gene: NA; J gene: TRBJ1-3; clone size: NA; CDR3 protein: CATSRDKGAGNTIYF; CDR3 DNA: TGTGCCACCAGCAGAGATAAGGGGGCTGGAAACACCATATATTTT
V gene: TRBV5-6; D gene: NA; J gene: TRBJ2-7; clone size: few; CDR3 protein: CASSLANSYEQYF; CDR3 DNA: TGTGCCAGCAGCTTGGCGAACTCCTACGAGCAGTACTTC
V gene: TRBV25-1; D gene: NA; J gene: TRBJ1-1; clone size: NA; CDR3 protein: CASSEYRGITEAFF; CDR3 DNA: TGTGCCAGCAGTGAATATCGGGGGATTACTGAAGCTTTCTTT
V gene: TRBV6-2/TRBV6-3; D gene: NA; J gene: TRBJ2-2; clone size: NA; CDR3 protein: CASSKRTGLGTGELFF; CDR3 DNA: TGTGCCAGCAGCAAACGTACAGGGCTTGGCACCGGGGAGCTGTTTTTT
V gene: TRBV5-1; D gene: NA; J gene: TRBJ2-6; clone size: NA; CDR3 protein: CASSLEGRLSGANVLTF; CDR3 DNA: TGCGCCAGCAGCTTGGAGGGACGATTGTCTGGGGCCAACGTCCTGACTTTC
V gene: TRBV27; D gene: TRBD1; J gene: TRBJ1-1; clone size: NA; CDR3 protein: CASSLMGTGGVTEAFF; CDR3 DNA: TGTGCCAGCAGTTTAATGGGGACAGGGGGTGTCACTGAAGCTTTCTTT
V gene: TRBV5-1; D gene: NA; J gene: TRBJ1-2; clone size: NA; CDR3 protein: CASSPDGLNYGYTF; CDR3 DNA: TGCGCCAGCAGCCCGGACGGACTGAACTATGGCTACACCTTC
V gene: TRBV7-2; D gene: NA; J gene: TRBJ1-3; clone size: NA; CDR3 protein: CASSPQWDTIYF; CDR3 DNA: TGTGCCAGCAGCCCCCAGTGGGACACCATATATTTT
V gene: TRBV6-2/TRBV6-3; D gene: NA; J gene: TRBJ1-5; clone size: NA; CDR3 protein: CASSPSAVGQPQHF; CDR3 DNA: TGTGCCAGCAGCCCGTCCGCGGTAGGGCAGCCCCAGCATTTT
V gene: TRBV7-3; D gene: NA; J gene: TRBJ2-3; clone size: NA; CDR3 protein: CASSLGSHSTDTQYF; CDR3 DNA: TGTGCCAGCAGCTTAGGTAGTCATAGCACAGATACGCAGTATTTT
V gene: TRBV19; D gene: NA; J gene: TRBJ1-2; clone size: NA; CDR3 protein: CASKFGQPSYGYTF; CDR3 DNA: TGTGCCAGTAAGTTCGGACAGCCATCCTATGGCTACACCTTC
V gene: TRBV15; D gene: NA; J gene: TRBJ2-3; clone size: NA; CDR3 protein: CATSRPGGPSTDTQYF; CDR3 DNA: TGTGCCACCAGCCGACCGGGGGGCCCCTCCACAGATACGCAGTATTTT
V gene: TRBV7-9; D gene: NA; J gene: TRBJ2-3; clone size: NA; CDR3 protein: CASRPWGSGYFGTDTQYF; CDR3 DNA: TGTGCCAGCAGACCATGGGGGAGCGGGTATTTTGGCACAGATACGCAGTATTTT
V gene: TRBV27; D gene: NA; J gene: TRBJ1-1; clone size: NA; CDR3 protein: CASSPTVNTEAFF; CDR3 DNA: TGTGCCAGCAGTCCGACAGTGAACACTGAAGCTTTCTTT
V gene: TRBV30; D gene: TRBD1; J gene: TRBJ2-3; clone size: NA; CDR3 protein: CAWGRQQGVFTDTQYF; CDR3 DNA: TGTGCCTGGGGCCGACAACAGGGGGTGTTCACAGATACGCAGTATTTT